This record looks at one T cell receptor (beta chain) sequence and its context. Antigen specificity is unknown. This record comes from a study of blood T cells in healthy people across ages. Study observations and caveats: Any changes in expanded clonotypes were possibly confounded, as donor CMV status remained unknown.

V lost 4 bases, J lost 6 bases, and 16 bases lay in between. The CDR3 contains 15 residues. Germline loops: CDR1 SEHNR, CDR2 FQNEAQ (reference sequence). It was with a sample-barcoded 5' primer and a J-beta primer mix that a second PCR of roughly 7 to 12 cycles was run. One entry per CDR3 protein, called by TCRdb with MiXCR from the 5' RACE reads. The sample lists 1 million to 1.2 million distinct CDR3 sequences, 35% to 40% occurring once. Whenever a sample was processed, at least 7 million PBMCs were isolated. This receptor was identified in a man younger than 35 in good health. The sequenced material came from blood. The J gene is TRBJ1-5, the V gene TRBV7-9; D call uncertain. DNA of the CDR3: TGTGCCAGCAGCTCAGACGGGATTCACGGTCAGCCCCAGCATTTT. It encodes CASSSDGIHGQPQHF. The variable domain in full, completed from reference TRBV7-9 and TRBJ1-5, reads DTGVSQNPRHKITKRGQNVTFRCDPISEHNRLYWYRQTLGQGPEFLTYFQNEAQLEKSRLLSDRFSAERPKGSFSTLEIQRTEQGDSAMYLCASSSDGIHGQPQHFGDGTRLSIL.